This record covers a single T cell receptor beta chain. Its antigen target is currently unknown. No much larger clonotype is one base removed from it; base qualities were not supplied. RNA was extracted using the RNeasy kit, and roughly 0.5 to 1 ug of the RNA was reverse transcribed with random hexamers. The immunoSEQ multiplex PCR assay, which covers 54 Vbeta and 13 Jbeta segments, was used to amplify TCR beta CDR3 regions. PCR amplification bias was corrected by using a synthetic template baseline for primer optimization and computational correction. In the original analysis: Reads were annotated to V, D and J genes per IMGT and analyzed with immunoSEQ Analyzer, keeping only productive sequences. Clonality was computed as one minus Shannon entropy normalized by log2 of the number of productive unique sequences. For each patient and control, public and private clones were evaluated among the 100 most prevalent clones. Susac-specific clones were defined as absent from healthy and MS cohorts, over a thousand published viral clones and other ImmuneACCESS disease sequences. The public reads were quality trimmed at Q25 with fastp and then assembled into clones with MiXCR by TCRdb, keeping productive beta chains. CDR3 protein sequences are deduplicated, and each keeps its most common genes and DNA. V and J calls and clone size were set by TCRdb, not the authors. The sample has about 290,000 distinct CDR3 sequences on record, around nine tenths of them singletons. The biggest ten clones account for 0.18% of the sample.

The source of the sample is a study of CD8 T cells in Susac syndrome (dated by TCRdb to the late 2010s). Study-level background: Repertoire sequencing was used to test whether CD8+ T cell activation and differentiation in Susac syndrome was antigen driven. CD8+ T cell repertoire clonality was compared between some 13 healthy donors, some 14 Susac syndrome patients and roughly 15 multiple sclerosis patients.

High-throughput TCR beta sequencing profiled peripheral blood CD8+ and CD4+ T cells from healthy donors, Susac syndrome patients and multiple sclerosis patients. Multiple sclerosis controls were treatment-naive patients with stable or active relapsing-remitting disease fulfilling revised McDonald criteria. Bulk CD8+ and CD4+ T cells were purified by magnetic negative isolation, whereas CD8+ TEMRA cells were enriched by FACS. Blood was drawn into EDTA tubes, processed within 24 hours, and PBMCs were isolated by density gradient centrifugation. PBMCs intended for TCR sequencing were frozen in liquid nitrogen and were later thawed in a 37 degrees C water bath. The sorted or isolated CD4+, CD8+ and CD8+ TEMRA cells reached a purity of at least 90%. Spanning cysteine to phenylalanine, the CDR3 consists of 15 amino acids. The CDR3 DNA has 45 bases and is translated from base 1. Trimming takes 5 bases from V and 7 bases from J, and the germline ends sit 20 bases apart. CDR1 and CDR2, per the germline V gene, are SGHAT and FQNNGV.

The paper as a whole reports these results and caveats: The TCR sequencing and HLA analysis was acknowledged to have included a relatively small number of individuals.

Sequencing was done on a sample of CD8+ T cells from PBMCs. The clonotype was recovered from a human donor with multiple sclerosis. The chain couples TRBV11-2 to TRBJ2-5; matching of 5 bases hints at TRBD2 as the D gene. The nucleotide sequence is given as TGTGCCAGCAGCGGTTACCTCTTTGATGGAGGGACCCAGTACTTC. Its protein is CASSGYLFDGGTQYF.